The 14 T cell receptor beta chains below all came from one sample that was sequenced in a study of T cells in Graves' hyperthyroidism and ophthalmopathy. The CDR3 regions of TCR beta were amplified from RNA transcripts. The HTBI primer set drove a first-round RT-PCR of the TCR CDR3. TCRdb itself ran the multiplex PCR reads through MiXCR, one entry per CDR3 protein. The sample lists around 300,000 distinct CDR3 sequences; about 20% were seen once. The sample was blood. These receptor sequences come from a man between 25 and 39 years old with Graves' ophthalmopathy.

The table lists this clonotype with a few counts. The rearrangement joins TRBV5-1 to TRBJ2-7, with 7 bases aligning to TRBD1. CDR3 length: 13 residues. The germline V gene encodes CDR1 SGHRS and CDR2 YFSETQ. Germline trimming cut 2 bases from V and 7 bases from J; bases unmatched to any gene: 6. This CDR3 reads CASSFYRGMEQYF. Here the CDR3 DNA reads TGCGCCAGCAGCTTTTACAGGGGTATGGAGCAGTACTTC. The full variable domain, its missing parts supplied by reference TRBV5-1 and TRBJ2-7, is KAGVTQTPRYLIKTRGQQVTLSCSPISGHRSVSWYQQTPGQGLQFLFEYFSETQRNKGNFPGRFSGRQFSNSRSEMNVSTLELGDSALYLCASSFYRGMEQYFGPGTRLTVT.

The table lists this clonotype with many counts. The J gene is TRBJ2-5, the V gene TRBV28; TRBD1 or TRBD2 may be the D gene (7 bases each). CDR3 size: 15 residues. The germline V and J ends were trimmed by 6 bases and 1 base, with 15 bases remaining between them. CDR1 MDHEN and CDR2 SYDVKM come from the germline V gene. CDR3 in DNA: TGTGCCAGCAGAAAATCAGGGGGGGGCCAAGAGACCCAGTACTTC. Protein: CASRKSGGGQETQYF.

The genes are TRBV7-8 and TRBJ1-2; TRBD1 agrees at 9 bases. Germline CDR1 reads SGHVS; CDR2 reads FQNEAQ. Trimming cost V 5 bases and J 8 bases; bases outside gene matches: 18. The CDR3 has 17 amino acids. CDR3 sequence: CASSLSALGTGNLGYTF. CDR3 in DNA: TGTGCCAGCAGCCTCTCGGCTCTTGGGACAGGGAATTTGGGCTACACCTTC.

This chain links TRBV7-2 with TRBJ1-6; D is perhaps TRBD1 (6 bases). V lost 0 bases, J lost 9 bases, and 12 bases lay in between. Germline V gene sequence: CDR1 SGHTA, CDR2 FQGNSA. This CDR3 is 15 amino acids long. The CDR3 is CASSLARQAGSPLHF. DNA of the CDR3: TGTGCCAGCAGCTTAGCGAGACAGGCCGGTTCACCCCTCCACTTT.

This clonotype has at least ten counts. The rearrangement links TRBV13 to TRBJ2-3, with D perhaps matching TRBD2 (6 bases). Germline V gene data show CDR1 as PRHDT and CDR2 as FYEKMQ (reference sequence). The CDR3 covers 16 residues. V lost 0 bases and J 7 bases, leaving 17 bases between the germline ends. In nucleotides, the CDR3 is TGTGCCAGCAGCTTAGGCCCTGCATCGGGAGCGTATACGCAGTATTTT. Translating gives CASSLGPASGAYTQYF.

This clonotype was observed at least ten times. The V call is TRBV28, the J call TRBJ2-3; a weak D match, TRBD2 (6 bases). This CDR3 has 15 residues. The ends were cut back, 4 bases at V and 4 bases at J, with 15 bases in the middle. Germline CDR1 MDHEN, CDR2 SYDVKM. Written as DNA, the CDR3 is TGTGCCAGCAGTTCGGCCGCTAGCGTGGCAGATACGCAGTATTTT. Protein sequence: CASSSAASVADTQYF.

The rearrangement joins TRBV18 to TRBJ1-4, with TRBD1 identical over 7 bases. V lost 3 bases to trimming and J lost 6 bases; unmatched junction nucleotides: 4. The germline gives CDR1 KGHSH, CDR2 LQKENI. This CDR3 has 14 residues. The CDR3 loop is CASSPGGGYEKLFF. CDR3 nucleotide sequence: TGTGCCAGCTCACCGGGAGGGGGCTATGAAAAACTGTTTTTT.

About this clonotype itself: This may come from a read error, since a much larger clone is one base off. The rearrangement links TRBV11-2 to TRBJ1-1; no clear D. The CDR3 totals 12 residues. Germline values: CDR1 SGHAT, CDR2 FQNNGV. Trimming cost V 1 base and J 6 bases, with 6 bases left between them. CDR3 DNA sequence: TGTGCCAGCAGCTTAGTCGGGCCTGAAGCTTTCTTT. It codes for CASSLVGPEAFF.

This clonotype has a count of ten or more. This chain uses TRBV28 with TRBJ1-1; 8 nucleotides line up with TRBD1. Germline V gives CDR1 MDHEN, CDR2 SYDVKM. This CDR3 has 15 residues. The J segment lost 3 bases and the V segment lost 4 bases, leaving 7 bases of the junction unmatched. CDR3 in amino acids: CASSSTDRVDTEAFF. The DNA of the CDR3 is TGTGCCAGCAGTTCCACGGACAGGGTAGACACTGAAGCTTTCTTT.

The genes are TRBV7-9 and TRBJ2-1; D remains unclear. V lost 2 bases and J 0 bases, leaving 11 bases between the germline ends. In germline, CDR1 is SEHNR, CDR2 FQNEAQ (reference sequence). The CDR3 loop spans 16 amino acids. This chain's CDR3 is CASSLTPSNSYNEQFF. DNA for the CDR3: TGTGCCAGCAGCTTAACCCCCTCGAACTCCTACAATGAGCAGTTCTTC.

The chain joins TRBV24-1 to TRBJ2-5, with D perhaps TRBD2 (5 bases). CDR1 is KGHDR, CDR2 SFDVKD, per germline. This CDR3 spans 14 amino acids. Deletions cut 5 bases from V and 3 bases from J, with 12 bases between. The CDR3: CATSAGGPKETQYF. CDR3 nucleotide sequence: TGTGCCACCAGTGCAGGCGGGCCTAAAGAGACCCAGTACTTC.

The chain couples TRBV28 to TRBJ1-4, with D possibly TRBD1 on 6 matching bases. Germline-derived CDR1 and CDR2 are MDHEN and SYDVKM. The CDR3 spans 14 residues. Trimming stripped 6 bases from V and 8 bases from J, with 16 bases between. CDR3 sequence (DNA): TGTGCCAGCAGCACTCCCGGGGGCAGGGAAAAACTGTTTTTT. Translation: CASSTPGGREKLFF.

The gene calls are TRBV4-1 and TRBJ2-1; no definite D call. The CDR3 covers 11 residues. Trimming removed 4 bases at V and 8 bases at J, with 6 bases between. The germline V gene has CDR1 MGHRA and CDR2 YSYEKL. Written as DNA, the CDR3 is TGCGCCAGCAGCCGGAACGATGAGCAGTTCTTC. Amino acid sequence: CASSRNDEQFF.

The chain has TRBV19 and TRBJ1-1, with TRBD1 matching over 9 bases. J gave up 5 bases and V 3 bases, and 16 bases lay outside the gene matches. Germline V gene lookup returns CDR1 LNHDA and CDR2 SQIVND (reference sequence). This CDR3 has 18 amino acids. Here the CDR3 DNA reads TGTGCCAGTAGTATTAGGGGGGTCGGACAGGGGCGGAGGACTGAAGCTTTCTTT. As protein: CASSIRGVGQGRRTEAFF.